This T cell receptor (beta chain) stems from a study of T cell changes during pregnancy in multiple sclerosis. This clone has more than one count but fewer than ten. Sequenced by immunoSEQ multiplex PCR; TCRdb stores in-frame clones only, minus some. The sample consists of some 60,000 clones, over 75% of them appearing once. CDR3 size: 14 residues. The V gene's germline CDR1 is SQVTM and CDR2 ANQGSEA. V was clipped by 4 bases and J by 1 base, with 13 bases between them. This receptor was obtained from a female donor in good health, enrolled as a control in a pregnancy study. Source: peripheral blood, taken in the first trimester of pregnancy. The chain uses TRBV29-1 and TRBJ1-1; D remains unclear. CDR3 nucleotide sequence: TGCAGCGTTGGGCGGGCGGCACGGAACACTGAAGCTTTCTTT. This codes for CSVGRAARNTEAFF. Filled out from reference TRBV29-1 and TRBJ1-1, the complete variable domain reads SAVISQKPSRDICQRGTSLTIQCQVDSQVTMMFWYRQQPGQSLTLIATANQGSEATYESGFVIDKFPISRPNLTFSTLTVSNMSPEDSSIYLCSVGRAARNTEAFFGQGTRLTVV.